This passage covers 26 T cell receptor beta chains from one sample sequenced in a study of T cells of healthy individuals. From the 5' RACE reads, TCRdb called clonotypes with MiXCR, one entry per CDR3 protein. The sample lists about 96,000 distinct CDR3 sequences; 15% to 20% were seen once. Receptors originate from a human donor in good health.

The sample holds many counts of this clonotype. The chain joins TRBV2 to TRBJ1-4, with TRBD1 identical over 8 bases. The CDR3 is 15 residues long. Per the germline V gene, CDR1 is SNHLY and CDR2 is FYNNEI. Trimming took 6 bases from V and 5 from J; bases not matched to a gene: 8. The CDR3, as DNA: TGTGCCAGCAGGCCAGGACAGGGTGGCAATGAAAAACTGTTTTTT. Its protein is CASRPGQGGNEKLFF.

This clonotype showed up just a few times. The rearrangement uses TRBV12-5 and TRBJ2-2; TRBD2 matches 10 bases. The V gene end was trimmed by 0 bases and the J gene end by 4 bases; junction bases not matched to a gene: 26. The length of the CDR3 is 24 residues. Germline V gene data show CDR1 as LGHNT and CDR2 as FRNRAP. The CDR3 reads CASGLVPRGGLLAGELGGTGELFF. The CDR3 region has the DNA TGTGCTAGTGGTTTGGTCCCGCGAGGTGGGCTCCTAGCGGGAGAATTGGGTGGCACCGGGGAGCTGTTTTTT.

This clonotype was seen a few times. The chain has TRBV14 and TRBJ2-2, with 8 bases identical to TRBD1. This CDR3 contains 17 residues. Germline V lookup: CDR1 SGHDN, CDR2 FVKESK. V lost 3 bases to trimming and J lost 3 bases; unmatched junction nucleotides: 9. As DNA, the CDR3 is TGTGCCAGCAGCCACGTCCGGGACAGGATATACACCGGGGAGCTGTTTTTT. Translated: CASSHVRDRIYTGELFF.

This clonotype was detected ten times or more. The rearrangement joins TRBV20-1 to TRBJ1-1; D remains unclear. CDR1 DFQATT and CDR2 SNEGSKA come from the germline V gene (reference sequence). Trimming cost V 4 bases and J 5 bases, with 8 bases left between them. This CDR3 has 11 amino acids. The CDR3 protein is CSAILVTEAFF. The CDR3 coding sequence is TGCAGTGCTATACTGGTTACTGAAGCTTTCTTT.

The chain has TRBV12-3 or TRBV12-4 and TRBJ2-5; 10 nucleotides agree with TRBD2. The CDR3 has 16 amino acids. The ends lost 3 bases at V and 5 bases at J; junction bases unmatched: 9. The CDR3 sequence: CASSFGLAGVGETQYF. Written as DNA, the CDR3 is TGTGCCAGCAGTTTTGGCCTAGCGGGAGTTGGGGAGACCCAGTACTTC.

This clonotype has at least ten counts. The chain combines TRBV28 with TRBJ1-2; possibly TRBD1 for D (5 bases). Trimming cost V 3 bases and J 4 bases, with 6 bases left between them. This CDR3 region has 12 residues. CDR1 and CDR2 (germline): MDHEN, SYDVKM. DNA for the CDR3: TGTGCCAGCAGTTTGGGACGCTATGGCTACACCTTC. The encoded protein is CASSLGRYGYTF.

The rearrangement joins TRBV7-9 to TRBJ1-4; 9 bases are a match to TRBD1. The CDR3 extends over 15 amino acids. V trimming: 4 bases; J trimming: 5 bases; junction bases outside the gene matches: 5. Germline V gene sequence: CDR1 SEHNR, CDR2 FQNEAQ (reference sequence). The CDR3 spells CASSSTGGVNEKLFF. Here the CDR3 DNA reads TGTGCCAGCAGCTCTACAGGGGGCGTGAATGAAAAACTGTTTTTT.

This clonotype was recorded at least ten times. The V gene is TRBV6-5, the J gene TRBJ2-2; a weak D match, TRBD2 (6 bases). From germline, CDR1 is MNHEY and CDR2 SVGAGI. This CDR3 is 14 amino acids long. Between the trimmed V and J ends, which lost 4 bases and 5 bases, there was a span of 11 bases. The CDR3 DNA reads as TGTGCCAGCAGTTTAGCGGAGGGGACCGGGGAGCTGTTTTTT. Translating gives CASSLAEGTGELFF.

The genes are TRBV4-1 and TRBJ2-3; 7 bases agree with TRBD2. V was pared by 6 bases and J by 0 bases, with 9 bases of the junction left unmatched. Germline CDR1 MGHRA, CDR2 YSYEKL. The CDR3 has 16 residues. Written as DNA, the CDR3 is TGCGCCAGCAGGTCTCCGACGGGGGGTAGCACAGATACGCAGTATTTT. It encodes CASRSPTGGSTDTQYF.

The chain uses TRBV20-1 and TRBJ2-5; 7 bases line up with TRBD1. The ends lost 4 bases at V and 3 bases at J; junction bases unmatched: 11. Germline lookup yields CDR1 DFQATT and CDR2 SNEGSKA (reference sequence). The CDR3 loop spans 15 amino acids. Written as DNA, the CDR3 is TGCAGTGCTACCAATGACAGGGTTTCGGAAGAGACCCAGTACTTC. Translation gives CSATNDRVSEETQYF.

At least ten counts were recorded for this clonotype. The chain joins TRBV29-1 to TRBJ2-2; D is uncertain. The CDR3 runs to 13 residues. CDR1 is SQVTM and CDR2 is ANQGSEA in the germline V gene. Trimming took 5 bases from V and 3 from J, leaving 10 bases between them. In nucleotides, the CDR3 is TGCAGCGTTCACGGCAGCGACACCGGGGAGCTGTTTTTT. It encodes CSVHGSDTGELFF.

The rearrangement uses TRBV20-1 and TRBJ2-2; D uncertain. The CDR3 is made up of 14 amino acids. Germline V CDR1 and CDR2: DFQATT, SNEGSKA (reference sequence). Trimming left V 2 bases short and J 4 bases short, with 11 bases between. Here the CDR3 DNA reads TGCAGTGCTAGATCGGATTTCCGCACCGGGGAGCTGTTTTTT. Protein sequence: CSARSDFRTGELFF.

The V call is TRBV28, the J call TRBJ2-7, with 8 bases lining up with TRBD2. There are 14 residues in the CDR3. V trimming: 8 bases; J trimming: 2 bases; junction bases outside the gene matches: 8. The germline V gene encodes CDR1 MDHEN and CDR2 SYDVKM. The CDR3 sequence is CASHGAGGPYEQYF. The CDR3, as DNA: TGTGCCAGCCACGGGGCGGGAGGTCCCTACGAGCAGTACTTC.

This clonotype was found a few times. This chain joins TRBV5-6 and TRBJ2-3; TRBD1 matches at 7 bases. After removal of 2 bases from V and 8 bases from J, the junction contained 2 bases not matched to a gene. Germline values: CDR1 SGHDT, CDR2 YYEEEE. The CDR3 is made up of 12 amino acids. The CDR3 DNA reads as TGTGCCAGCAGCTTCGACAGGGTTACGCAGTATTTT. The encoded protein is CASSFDRVTQYF.

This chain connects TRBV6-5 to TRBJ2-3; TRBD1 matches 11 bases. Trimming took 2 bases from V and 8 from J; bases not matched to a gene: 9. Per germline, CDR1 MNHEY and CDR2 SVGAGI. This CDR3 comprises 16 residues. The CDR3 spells CASSYAPGQGEGTQYF. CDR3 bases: TGTGCCAGCAGTTACGCACCGGGACAGGGGGAAGGTACGCAGTATTTT.

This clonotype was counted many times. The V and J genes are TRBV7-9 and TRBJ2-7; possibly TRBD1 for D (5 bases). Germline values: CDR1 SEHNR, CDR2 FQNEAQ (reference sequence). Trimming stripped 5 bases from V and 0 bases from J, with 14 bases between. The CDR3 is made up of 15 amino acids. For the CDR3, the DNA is TGTGCCAGCAGCACCAGGACACCCCTCTCCTACGAGCAGTACTTC. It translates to CASSTRTPLSYEQYF.

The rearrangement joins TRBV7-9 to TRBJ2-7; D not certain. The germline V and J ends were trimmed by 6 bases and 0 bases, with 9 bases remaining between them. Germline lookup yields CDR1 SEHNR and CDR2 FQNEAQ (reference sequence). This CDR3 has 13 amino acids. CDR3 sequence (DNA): TGTGCCAGCAGTGGGCAGTTCTCCTACGAGCAGTACTTC. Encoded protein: CASSGQFSYEQYF.

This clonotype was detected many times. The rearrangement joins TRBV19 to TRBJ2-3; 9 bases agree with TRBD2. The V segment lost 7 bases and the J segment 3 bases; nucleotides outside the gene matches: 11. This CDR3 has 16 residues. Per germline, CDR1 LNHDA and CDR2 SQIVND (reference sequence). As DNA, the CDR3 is TGTGCCAGTACCTCATTAGCGGGAGCGGAGACAGATACGCAGTATTTT. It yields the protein CASTSLAGAETDTQYF. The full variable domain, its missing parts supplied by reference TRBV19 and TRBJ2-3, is DGGITQSPKYLFRKEGQNVTLSCEQNLNHDAMYWYRQDPGQGLRLIYYSQIVNDFQKGDIAEGYSVSREKKESFPLTVTSAQKNPTAFYLCASTSLAGAETDTQYFGPGTRLTVL.

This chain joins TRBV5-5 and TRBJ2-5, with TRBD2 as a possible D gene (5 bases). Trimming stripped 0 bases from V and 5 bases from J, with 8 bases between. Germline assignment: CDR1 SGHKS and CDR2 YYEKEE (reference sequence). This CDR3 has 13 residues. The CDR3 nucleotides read TGTGCCAGCAGCTTGGAGGGAGTGGAGACCCAGTACTTC. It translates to CASSLEGVETQYF.

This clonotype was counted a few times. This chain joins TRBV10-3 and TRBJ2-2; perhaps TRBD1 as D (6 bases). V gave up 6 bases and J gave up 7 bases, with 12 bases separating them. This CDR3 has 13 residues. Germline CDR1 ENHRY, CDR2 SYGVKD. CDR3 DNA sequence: TGTGCCATCAGAGATGGACAGTTCGGGGAGCTGTTTTTT. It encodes CAIRDGQFGELFF.

The chain's CDR3 is CASSKSGGTDEQYF. Written as DNA, the CDR3 is TGTGCCAGCAGCAAAAGCGGCGGGACGGACGAGCAGTACTTC. The chain combines TRBV7-3 with TRBJ2-7; a possible D gene is TRBD2 (6 bases). This CDR3 is built from 14 residues. The germline gives CDR1 SGHTA, CDR2 FQGTGA. V was trimmed by 5 bases and J by 5 bases, leaving 16 bases between them.

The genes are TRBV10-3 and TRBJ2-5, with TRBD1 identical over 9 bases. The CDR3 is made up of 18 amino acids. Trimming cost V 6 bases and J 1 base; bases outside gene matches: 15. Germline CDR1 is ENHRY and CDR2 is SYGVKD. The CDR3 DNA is TGTGCCATCAGCGACCGACGACGGGACAGGGCGGGCCAAGAGACCCAGTACTTC. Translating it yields CAISDRRRDRAGQETQYF.

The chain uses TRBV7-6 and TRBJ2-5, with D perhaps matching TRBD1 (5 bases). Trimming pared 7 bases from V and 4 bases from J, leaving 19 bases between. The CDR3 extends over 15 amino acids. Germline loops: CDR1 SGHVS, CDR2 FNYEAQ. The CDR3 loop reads CASTEGAAAAETQYF. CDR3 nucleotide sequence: TGTGCCAGCACCGAAGGGGCAGCCGCGGCAGAGACCCAGTACTTC.

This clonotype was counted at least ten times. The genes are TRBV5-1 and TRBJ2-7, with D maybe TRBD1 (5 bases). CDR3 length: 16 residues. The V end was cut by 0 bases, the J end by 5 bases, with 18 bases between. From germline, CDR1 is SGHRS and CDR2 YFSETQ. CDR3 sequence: CASSLEAGIIVHEQYF. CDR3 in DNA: TGCGCCAGCAGCTTGGAGGCAGGGATAATTGTACACGAGCAGTACTTC.

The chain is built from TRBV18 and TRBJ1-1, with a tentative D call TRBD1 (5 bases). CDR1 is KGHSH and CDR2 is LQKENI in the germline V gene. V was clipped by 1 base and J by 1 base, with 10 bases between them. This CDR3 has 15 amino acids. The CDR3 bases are TGTGCCAGCTCACCACTGGGACGGGCGAACACTGAAGCTTTCTTT. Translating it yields CASSPLGRANTEAFF.

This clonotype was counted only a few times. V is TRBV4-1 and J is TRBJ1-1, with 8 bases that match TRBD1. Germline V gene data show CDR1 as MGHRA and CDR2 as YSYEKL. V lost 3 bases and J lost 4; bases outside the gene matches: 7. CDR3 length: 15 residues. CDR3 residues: CASSQGTGAATEAFF. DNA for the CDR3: TGCGCCAGCAGCCAGGGGACAGGAGCTGCCACTGAAGCTTTCTTT.